The source of this T cell receptor (beta chain) is a study of shared clonotypes between healthy human individuals. Across the study: The study used three CD4 naive, three CD4 memory, two CD8 naive and one CD8 memory plate per donor. Findings and limits, study-wide: When naive CD4 clonotypes were compared across a few donors, approximately 4.9% were shared.

Of note for this clone: The target antigen is unknown.

Authors' methods: Filtering differed, since immunoSEQ gave only junction sequences and no quality scores. Data came from immunoSEQ multiplex PCR; TCRdb stores just in-frame clones and leaves some out. V, J and clone size derive from that table, while D and trimming were established from the DNA sequence. The top ten clones hold roughly 1.2% of a sample with over a million clones, roughly 96% of them seen once. Researchers partitioned CD4+ cells into CD45RA+ naive and CD45RA-negative memory subsets. The germline V gene has CDR1 SGHTA and CDR2 FQGTGA. The ends were cut back, 2 bases at V and 8 bases at J, with 12 bases in the middle. CDR3 size: 13 residues.

V and J are TRBV7-3 and TRBJ2-5; D is perhaps TRBD1 (6 bases). Input material: naive CD4+ T cells sorted from blood. Subset given: CD45RA+ positively selected. The clonotype was recovered from a man aged 25-45 years in good health. The CDR3 sequence: CASSLGARGTQYF. The DNA for the CDR3 is TGTGCCAGCAGCTTAGGGGCCAGGGGAACCCAGTACTTC.